This T cell receptor beta chain came from a study of CD8 T cells in Susac syndrome. RNA in amounts of roughly 0.5 to 1 ug was reverse transcribed with random hexamers. TCR beta CDR3 was amplified by immunoSEQ covering 54 Vbeta and 13 Jbeta. One entry per CDR3 protein results from TCRdb running MiXCR on the immunoSEQ multiplex PCR reads. This table holds roughly 300,000 distinct CDR3 sequences, around 84% found once. The V end was cut by 0 bases, the J end by 3 bases, with 15 bases between. Germline V gene sequence: CDR1 DFQATT, CDR2 SNEGSKA (reference sequence). This CDR3 is 15 amino acids long. Relapsing-remitting disease, either stable or active, was present in the multiple sclerosis controls, who were treatment-naive patients. Purification of the CD8+ and CD4+ T cells relied on negative isolation, and TEMRA cells underwent FACS enrichment.

This TCR came from a human donor with multiple sclerosis. The chain employs TRBV20-1 and TRBJ2-7; D unclear. Source material: CD8+ T cells from PBMCs. For the CDR3, the DNA is TGCAGTGCTAGAGATGAGGATGTGGGATTCTACGAGCAGTACTTC. It translates to CSARDEDVGFYEQYF.